These 2 T cell receptor beta chains were all obtained from the same sample, sequenced in a study of spatial heterogeneity in lung cancer. Time point: sample taken at primary tumor resection. A single record per CDR3 protein comes from TCRdb applying MiXCR to the 5' RACE reads. Of tens of thousands of distinct CDR3 sequences detected, approximately 15% appear once; the ten largest clones hold about 55%. The sequencing used PBMCs, collected at surgery. Receptor source: a male donor with early-stage non-small cell lung cancer.

The rearrangement links TRBV6-5 to TRBJ1-1; D gene uncertain. The germline CDR1 and CDR2 sequences are MNHEY and SVGAGI. Trimming took 7 bases from V and 6 from J, leaving 15 bases between them. This CDR3 is 13 amino acids long. CDR3 DNA: TGTGCCAGCACCTTGACAAGCACTTCTGAAGCTTTCTTT. The encoded protein is CASTLTSTSEAFF.

Concerning this clonotype itself: A read error may account for a junction end that differs from germline. This chain's CDR3 is CASSPSDTGAFF. Written as DNA, the CDR3 is TGTGCCAGCAGTCCTTCGGACACTGGAGCTTTCTTT. The J gene is TRBJ1-1, the V gene TRBV12-3 or TRBV12-4; perhaps TRBD1 as D (5 bases). CDR3 size: 12 residues.